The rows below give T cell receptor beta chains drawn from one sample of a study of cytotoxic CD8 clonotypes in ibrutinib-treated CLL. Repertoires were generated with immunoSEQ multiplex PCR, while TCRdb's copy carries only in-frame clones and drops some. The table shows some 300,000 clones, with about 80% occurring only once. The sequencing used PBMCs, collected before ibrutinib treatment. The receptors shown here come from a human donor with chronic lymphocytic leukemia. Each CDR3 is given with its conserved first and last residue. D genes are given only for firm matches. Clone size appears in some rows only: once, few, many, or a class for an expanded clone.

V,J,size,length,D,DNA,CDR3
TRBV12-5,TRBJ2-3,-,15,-,TGTGCTAGTGGAATAGGCGGGCCACGCACAGATACGCAGTATTTT,CASGIGGPRTDTQYF
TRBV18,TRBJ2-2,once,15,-,TGTGCCAGCTCCAAGCGGACCAGCGTTGACGGGGAGCTGTTTTTT,CASSKRTSVDGELFF
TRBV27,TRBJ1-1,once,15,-,TGTGCCAGCAGTTCGACCCGGGACCCAAACATGGAAGCTTTCTTT,CASSSTRDPNMEAFF
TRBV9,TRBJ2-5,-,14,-,TGTGCCAGCAGCGTAGAATTTTCGTCGCAGACCCAGTACTTC,CASSVEFSSQTQYF
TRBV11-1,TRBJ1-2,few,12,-,TGTGCCAGCAGCCGCGGCGGGCAGGGCTACACCTTC,CASSRGGQGYTF
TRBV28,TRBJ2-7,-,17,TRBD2,TGTGCCAGCACCCTGCTGGTGCCAGCGTCGGGAGGATACGAGCAGTACTTC,CASTLLVPASGGYEQYF
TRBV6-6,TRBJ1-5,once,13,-,TGTGCCAGCACTAATGGGGGGGTTGAGCCCCAGCATTTT,CASTNGGVEPQHF
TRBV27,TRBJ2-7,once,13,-,TGTGCCAGCAGTGCCGGCCCCGCGCAAGAGCAGTACTTC,CASSAGPAQEQYF
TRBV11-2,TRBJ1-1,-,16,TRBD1,TGTGCCAGCAGCCCACCGGGACAGGGTTTGAACACTGAAGCTTTCTTT,CASSPPGQGLNTEAFF
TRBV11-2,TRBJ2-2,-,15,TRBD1,TGTGCCAGCAGCTTTTCGGGACAGGGGCACGGGGAGCTGTTTTTT,CASSFSGQGHGELFF
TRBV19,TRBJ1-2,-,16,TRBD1,TGTGCCAGTAGTCCGCGACGGACAGGGCTTCACTATGGCTACACCTTC,CASSPRRTGLHYGYTF
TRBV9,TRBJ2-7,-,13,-,TGTGCCAGCAGCGTAGTAGGGCATGGCGAGCAGTACTTC,CASSVVGHGEQYF
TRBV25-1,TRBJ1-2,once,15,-,TGTGCCAGCAGTGAGAACAGCTTCCCCGTCTATGGCTACACCTTC,CASSENSFPVYGYTF
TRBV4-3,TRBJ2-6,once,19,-,TGCGCCAGCAGCCAAGTGTGGCTCAGGGCCAGCTCTGGGGCCAACGTCCTGACTTTC,CASSQVWLRASSGANVLTF
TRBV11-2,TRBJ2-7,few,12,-,TGTGCCAGCAGCTTGGGATTCTACGAGCAGTACTTC,CASSLGFYEQYF
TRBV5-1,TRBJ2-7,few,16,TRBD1,TGCGCCAGCAGCCTATCATGGACAGGGGGAAGCTCCGAGCAGTACTTC,CASSLSWTGGSSEQYF
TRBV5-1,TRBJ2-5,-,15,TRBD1,TGCGCCAGCAGCTGGGGGACAGCACCGCGGGAGACCCAGTACTTC,CASSWGTAPRETQYF
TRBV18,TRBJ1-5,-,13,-,TGTGCCAGCTCACCAATAGAGAATCAGCCCCAGCATTTT,CASSPIENQPQHF
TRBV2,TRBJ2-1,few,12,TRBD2,TGTGCCAGCAGTGGGACTAGCTATGAGCAGTTCTTC,CASSGTSYEQFF
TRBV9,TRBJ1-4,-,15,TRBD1,TGTGCCAGCAGCAAACGACAGGGGGCAGGTGAAAAACTGTTTTTT,CASSKRQGAGEKLFF
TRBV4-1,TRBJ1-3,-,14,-,TGCGCCAGCAGCCAACCTGGGACAAGAAACACCATATATTTT,CASSQPGTRNTIYF
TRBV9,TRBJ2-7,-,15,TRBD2,TGTGCCAGCAGCGTTGGGACTAGCGGAGTTTACGAGCAGTACTTC,CASSVGTSGVYEQYF
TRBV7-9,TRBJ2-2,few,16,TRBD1,TGTGCCAGCAGCTTATTGACAGGGGGCACGAACGGGGAGCTGTTTTTT,CASSLLTGGTNGELFF
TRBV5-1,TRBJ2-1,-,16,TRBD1,TGCGCCAGCAGCACAGGACAGGGGACCTACGTGGATGAGCAGTTCTTC,CASSTGQGTYVDEQFF
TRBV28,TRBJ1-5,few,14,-,TGTGCCAGCACCAACGGACGGAGCAATCAGCCCCAGCATTTT,CASTNGRSNQPQHF
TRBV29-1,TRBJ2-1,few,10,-,TGCAGCTCTGCCCACAATGAGCAGTTCTTC,CSSAHNEQFF
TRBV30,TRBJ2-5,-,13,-,TGTGCCTCAAGACTGCGGGGGCTAGAGACCCAGTACTTC,CASRLRGLETQYF
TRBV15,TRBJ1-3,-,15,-,TGTGCCACCAGCAGACGAACAAGTTCTGGAAACACCATATATTTT,CATSRRTSSGNTIYF
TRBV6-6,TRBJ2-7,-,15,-,TGTGCCAGCAGTTACGGTCCCCAGGATGCCTACGAGCAGTACTTC,CASSYGPQDAYEQYF
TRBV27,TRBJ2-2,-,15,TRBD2,TGTGCCAGCAGCGGACTAGCGGGAGCTACCGGGGAGCTGTTTTTT,CASSGLAGATGELFF
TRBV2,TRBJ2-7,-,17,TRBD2,TGTGCCAGCAGTGATTTGACTAGCGGGAGTTACACCTACGAGCAGTACTTC,CASSDLTSGSYTYEQYF
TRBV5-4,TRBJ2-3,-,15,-,TGTGCCAGCAGCTTGGTGCAGAGGGGCACAGATACGCAGTATTTT,CASSLVQRGTDTQYF
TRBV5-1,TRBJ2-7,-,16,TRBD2,TGCGCCAGCAGCTTAGAGGGACTAGCGGGTTCCTACGAGCAGTACTTC,CASSLEGLAGSYEQYF
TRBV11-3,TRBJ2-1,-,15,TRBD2,TGTGCCAGCAGTGCGGGGAGCGGGAGGTCTGATGAGCAGTTCTTC,CASSAGSGRSDEQFF
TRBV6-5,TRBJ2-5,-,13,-,TGTGCCAGCAGCTGGACTGGGCGAGAGACCCAGTACTTC,CASSWTGRETQYF
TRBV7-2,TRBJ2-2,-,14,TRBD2,TGTGCCAGCGGGCGGGAGCTCAACGCCGGGGAGCTGTTTTTT,CASGRELNAGELFF
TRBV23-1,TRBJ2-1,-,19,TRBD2,TGCGCCAGCAGTCAGTGCTTTCTAGCGGGAGGACACTCCCGACCGGAGCAGTTCTTC,CASSQCFLAGGHSRPEQFF
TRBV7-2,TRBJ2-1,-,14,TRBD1,TGTGCCAGCAGCTTAGCGTCCAGGGGGAATGAGCAGTTCTTC,CASSLASRGNEQFF
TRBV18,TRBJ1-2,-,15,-,TGTGCCAGCTCACCTAATCGTGAGACAAGCTATGGCTACACCTTC,CASSPNRETSYGYTF
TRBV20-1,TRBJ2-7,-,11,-,TGCAGTGCTAGACTCAATTACGAGCAGTACTTC,CSARLNYEQYF
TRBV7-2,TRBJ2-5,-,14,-,TGTGCCAGCAGCCCTACACGTAACTCGGAGACCCAGTACTTC,CASSPTRNSETQYF
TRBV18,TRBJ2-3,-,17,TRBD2,TGTGCCAGCTCAATAACGACTAGCGGGAGAGATCGGGGTACGCAGTATTTT,CASSITTSGRDRGTQYF
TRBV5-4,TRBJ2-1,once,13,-,TGTGCCAGCAGCTTAAAGACTCGAAATGAGCAGTTCTTC,CASSLKTRNEQFF
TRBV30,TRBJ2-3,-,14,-,TGTGCCTGGGGCTTGGGGGGGGCTGGAGATACGCAGTATTTT,CAWGLGGAGDTQYF
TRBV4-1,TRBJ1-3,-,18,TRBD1,TGCGCCAGCAGCCAAGGGACAGGGGGGCGACGATCTGGAAACACCATATATTTT,CASSQGTGGRRSGNTIYF
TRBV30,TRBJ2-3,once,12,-,TGTGCCTGGAGTAGGGGATCGGATACGCAGTATTTT,CAWSRGSDTQYF
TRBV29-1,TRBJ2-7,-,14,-,TGCAGCGTTGAAGACCCGGGACGGCGAAAAAAGCAGTACTTC,CSVEDPGRRKKQYF
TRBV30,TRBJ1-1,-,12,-,TGTGCCTGGAGTCGGCAAGGGATTGAAGCTTTCTTT,CAWSRQGIEAFF
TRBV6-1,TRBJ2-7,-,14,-,TGTGCCAGCAGTGTCGGTCAGGGCTCCTACGAGCAGTACTTC,CASSVGQGSYEQYF
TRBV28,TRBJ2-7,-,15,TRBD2,TGTGCCAGCAGCGATTATAGCGGGTCCTTCTACGAGCAGTACTTC,CASSDYSGSFYEQYF